Many counts were recorded for the clone carrying this T cell receptor beta chain. Its antigen is still unknown. The sample is drawn from a study of regulatory T cells in long-lasting Graves disease. Findings and limits, study-wide: Not thyroid tissue but only peripheral blood was studied.

Time point in this sample: newly diagnosed GD, antithyroid drugs for less than 3 months. There was RNA extracted from PBMCs, and the TCR library was made from it. Staff took about 9.8 milliliters of peripheral blood and put it into EDTA tubes. CDR1 and CDR2 (germline): GTSNPN, SVGIG (reference sequence). The V and J ends lost 2 bases and 7 bases, in that order; junction bases with no gene match: 9. The CDR3 runs 15 residues. Building the TCR beta libraries relied on iRepertoire HTBI primers, and CDR3 regions underwent Arm-PCR. TCRdb analysed the multiplex PCR reads with MiXCR anew, one entry per CDR3 protein. The profile shows under 400,000 distinct CDR3 sequences, over 15% of them singletons. This sample was shared with a second study, whose subject was T cells in Graves' hyperthyroidism and ophthalmopathy. As reported in that work: Patients aged 18 to 65 with hyperthyroidism were newly diagnosed, with duration under 2 months. The blood repertoire included most of the expanded thyroid clonotypes above 0.001.

The sample in question was peripheral blood mononuclear cells (PBMCs), obtained at new diagnosis, from a patient treated with antithyroid drugs. The clonotype was recovered from a man between 40 and 49 years old with Graves disease. The chain has TRBV30 and TRBJ2-2; 8 positions agree with TRBD1. CDR3 loop: CAWSTLDRDSGELFF. The CDR3 DNA sequence: TGTGCCTGGAGTACCCTGGACAGGGATAGCGGGGAGCTGTTTTTT.